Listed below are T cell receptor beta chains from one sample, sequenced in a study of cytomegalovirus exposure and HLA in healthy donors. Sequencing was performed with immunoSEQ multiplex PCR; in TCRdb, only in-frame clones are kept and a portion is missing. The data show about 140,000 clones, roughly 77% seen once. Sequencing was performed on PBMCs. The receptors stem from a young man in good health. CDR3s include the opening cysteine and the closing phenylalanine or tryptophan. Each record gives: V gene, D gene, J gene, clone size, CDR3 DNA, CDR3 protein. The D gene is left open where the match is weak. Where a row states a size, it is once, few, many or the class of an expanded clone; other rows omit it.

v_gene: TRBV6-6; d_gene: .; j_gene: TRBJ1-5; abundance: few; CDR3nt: TGTGCCAGCAGGCCTGGACAGTATAGCAATCAGCCCCAGCATTTT; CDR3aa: CASRPGQYSNQPQHF
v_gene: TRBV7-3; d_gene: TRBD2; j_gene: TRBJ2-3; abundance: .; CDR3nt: TGTGCCAGTAAGACTAGCGGGACTGCAGATACGCAGTATTTT; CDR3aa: CASKTSGTADTQYF
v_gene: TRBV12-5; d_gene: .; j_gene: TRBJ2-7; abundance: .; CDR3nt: TGTGCTAGTGGTTTGGTAGCCGTGGTTGAACAGTCGATGAGATACGAGCAGTACTTC; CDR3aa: CASGLVAVVEQSMRYEQYF
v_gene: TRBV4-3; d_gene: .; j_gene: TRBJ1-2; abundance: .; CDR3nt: TGCGCCAGCAGCCAATCGGCAGGGCTCTCGGTCTATGGCTACACCTTC; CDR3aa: CASSQSAGLSVYGYTF
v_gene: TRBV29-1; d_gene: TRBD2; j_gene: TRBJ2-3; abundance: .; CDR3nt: TGCAGCTCTGAGCTAGCGGGAAGAGATACGCAGTATTTT; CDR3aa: CSSELAGRDTQYF
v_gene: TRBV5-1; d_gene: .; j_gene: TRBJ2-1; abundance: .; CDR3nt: TGCGCCAGCAGCTTGGGTGGAGACTACAATGAGCAGTTCTTC; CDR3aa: CASSLGGDYNEQFF
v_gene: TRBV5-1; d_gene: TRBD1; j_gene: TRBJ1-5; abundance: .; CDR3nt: TGCGCCAGCAGCCAGACAGGGGGCAATCAGCCCCAGCATTTT; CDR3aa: CASSQTGGNQPQHF
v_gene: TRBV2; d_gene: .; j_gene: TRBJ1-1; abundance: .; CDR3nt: TGTGCCAGCAGTGAAGAGTGGAGGAACACTGAAGCTTTCTTT; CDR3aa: CASSEEWRNTEAFF
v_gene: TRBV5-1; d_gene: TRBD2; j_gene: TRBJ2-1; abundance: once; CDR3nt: TGCGCCAGCTCGGGACTAGCGGGAGGGCACGAGCAGTTCTTC; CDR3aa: CASSGLAGGHEQFF
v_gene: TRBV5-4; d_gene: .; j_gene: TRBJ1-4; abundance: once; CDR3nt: TGTGCCAGCAGCTCCCGGGGGATTAATGAAAAACTGTTTTTT; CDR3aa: CASSSRGINEKLFF
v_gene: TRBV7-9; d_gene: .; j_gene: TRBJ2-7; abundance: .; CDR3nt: TGTTCCAGCAGCTTCTCTAGGCACGAGCAGTACTTC; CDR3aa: CSSSFSRHEQYF
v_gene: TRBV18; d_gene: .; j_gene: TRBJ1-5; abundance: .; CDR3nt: TGTGCCAGCTCACCATCGGCAGGGACAAGCAATCAGCCCCAGCATTTT; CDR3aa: CASSPSAGTSNQPQHF
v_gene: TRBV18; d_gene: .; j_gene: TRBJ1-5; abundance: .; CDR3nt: TGTGCCAGCTCACCGAAGCAAGACAGCGCGATTCAGCCCCAGCATTTT; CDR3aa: CASSPKQDSAIQPQHF
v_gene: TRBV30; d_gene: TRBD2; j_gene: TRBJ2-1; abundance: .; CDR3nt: TGTGCCTGGAGTGGAGGGGCTAGCGGGAGCCGGAGGCAGTTCTTC; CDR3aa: CAWSGGASGSRRQFF
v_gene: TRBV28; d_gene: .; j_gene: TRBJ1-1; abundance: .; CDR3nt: TGTGCCAGCGAGGACACTGAAGCTTTCTTT; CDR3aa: CASEDTEAFF
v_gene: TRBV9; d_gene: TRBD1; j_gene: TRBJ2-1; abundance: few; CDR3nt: TGTGCCAGCAGCGTAGCAGCCCCAGGGGGCAATGAGCAGTTCTTC; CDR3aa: CASSVAAPGGNEQFF
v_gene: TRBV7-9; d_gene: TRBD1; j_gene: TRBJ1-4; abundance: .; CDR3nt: TGTGCCAGCAGCTTCCCCGACAGGGGCGGAGATGAAAAACTGTTTTTT; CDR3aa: CASSFPDRGGDEKLFF
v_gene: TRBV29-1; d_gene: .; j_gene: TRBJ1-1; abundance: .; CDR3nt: TGCAGCGTTCTACCAGGGGCTAGTGAAGCTTTCTTT; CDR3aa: CSVLPGASEAFF
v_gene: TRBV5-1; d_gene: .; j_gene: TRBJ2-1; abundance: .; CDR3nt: TGCGCCAGCTGTAAAGAGGGATCGTACAATGAGCAGTTCTTC; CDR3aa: CASCKEGSYNEQFF
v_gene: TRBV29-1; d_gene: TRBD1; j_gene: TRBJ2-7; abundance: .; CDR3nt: TGCAGCGCCGGACAGGACTCCTACGAGCAGTACTTC; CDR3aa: CSAGQDSYEQYF
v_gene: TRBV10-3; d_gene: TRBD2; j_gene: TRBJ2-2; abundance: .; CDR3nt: TGTGCCATCTCGGAGCGGGAGAACACCGGGGAGCTGTTTTTT; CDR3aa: CAISERENTGELFF
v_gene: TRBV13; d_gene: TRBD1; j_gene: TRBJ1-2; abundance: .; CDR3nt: TGTGCCAGCAGCTTGCAGGGGGCGTTCCGTGGCTACACCTTC; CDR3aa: CASSLQGAFRGYTF
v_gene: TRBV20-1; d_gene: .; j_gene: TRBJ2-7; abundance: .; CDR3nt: TGCAGTGCTGGTACTCGCGAGCAGTACTTC; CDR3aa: CSAGTREQYF
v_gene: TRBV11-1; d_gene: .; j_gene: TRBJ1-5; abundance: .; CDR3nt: TGTGCCAGCATCCTCGAGGGAGGCAATCAGCCCCAGCATTTT; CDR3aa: CASILEGGNQPQHF
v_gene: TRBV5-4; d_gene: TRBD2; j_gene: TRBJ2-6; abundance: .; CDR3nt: TGTGCCAGCAGCCGGAGGGGGACTAGCCCCGGATCTGGGGCCAACGTCCTGACTTTC; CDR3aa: CASSRRGTSPGSGANVLTF
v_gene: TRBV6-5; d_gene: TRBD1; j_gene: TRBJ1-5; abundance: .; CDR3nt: TGTGCCAGCAGCCACAGGGGAAGGCATCAGCCCCAGCATTTT; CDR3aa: CASSHRGRHQPQHF
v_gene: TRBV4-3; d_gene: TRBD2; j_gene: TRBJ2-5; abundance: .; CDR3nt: TGCGCCAGCAGCCGCGGGACTAGCAGTAAAGAGACCCAGTACTTC; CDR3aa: CASSRGTSSKETQYF
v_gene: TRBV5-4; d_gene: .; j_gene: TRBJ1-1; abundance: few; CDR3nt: TGTGCCAGCAGCTTTACCGGGGGGACTGAAGCTTTCTTT; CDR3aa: CASSFTGGTEAFF
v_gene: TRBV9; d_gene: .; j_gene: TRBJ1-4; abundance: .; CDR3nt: TGTGCCAGCAGCGTAGTGGATACAGGGAGTCAACTGTTTTTT; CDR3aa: CASSVVDTGSQLFF
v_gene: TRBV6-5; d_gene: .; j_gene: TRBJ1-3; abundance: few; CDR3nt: TGTGCCAGCGCCCAATTTAGCTCTGGAAACACCATATATTTT; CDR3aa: CASAQFSSGNTIYF
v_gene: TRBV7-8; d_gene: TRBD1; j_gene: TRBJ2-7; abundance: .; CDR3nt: TGTGCCAGCAGCCTGGAGACAGGGGCGATCTACGAGCAGTACTTC; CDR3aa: CASSLETGAIYEQYF
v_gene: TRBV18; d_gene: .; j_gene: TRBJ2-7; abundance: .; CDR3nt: TGTGCCAGCTCACCTGGACGGTGGGGAGGTTACGAGCAGTACTTC; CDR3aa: CASSPGRWGGYEQYF
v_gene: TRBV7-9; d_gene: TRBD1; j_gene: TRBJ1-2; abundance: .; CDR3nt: TGTGCCAGCAGCGGGGACAGGGCTCGGGGCTACACCTTC; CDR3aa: CASSGDRARGYTF
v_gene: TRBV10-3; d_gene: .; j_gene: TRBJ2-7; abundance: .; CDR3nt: TGTGCCATCAGGACACAGGGTCTCAACGAGCAGTACTTC; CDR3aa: CAIRTQGLNEQYF
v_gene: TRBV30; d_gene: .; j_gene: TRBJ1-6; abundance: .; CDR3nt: TGTGCCTGGAGTGTCCTGGAGGGCTCACCCCTCCACTTT; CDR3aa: CAWSVLEGSPLHF
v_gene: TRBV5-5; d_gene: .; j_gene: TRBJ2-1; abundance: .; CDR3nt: TGTGCCAGCAGCTTGGCTAACAATGAGCAGTTCTTC; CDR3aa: CASSLANNEQFF